Listed here are 19 T cell receptor beta chains from one sample, sequenced in a study of blood T cells in healthy people across ages (dated by TCRdb to 2015 to 2017). The protocol used for the library was 5' RACE. These reads were obtained on an Illumina HiSeq 2500. A second PCR of roughly 6 to 11 cycles was performed with a sample-barcoded 5' primer and a J-beta primer mix. Through fastp at Q25 and MiXCR, TCRdb rebuilt clones from the public reads, retaining in-frame beta chains. Records with the same CDR3 protein are collapsed into one entry carrying the most frequent genes and DNA. Within this sample are about 1 million distinct CDR3 sequences, with over 35% of them counted one time only. The ten largest account for 18% of the sample. The material sequenced was blood. The receptor source for this set is a woman in her fifties or sixties in good health.

About this clonotype itself: This may stem from a read error, because a much larger clone lies one nucleotide away. The chain joins TRBV6-5 to TRBJ2-7, with no clear D. This CDR3 is built from 13 residues. V gave up 4 bases and J gave up 5 bases, with 12 bases separating them. Germline CDR1 MNHEY, CDR2 SVGAGI. This chain's CDR3 is CASSSLGPDEQYF. DNA for the CDR3: TGTGCCAGCAGTTCTCTGGGCCCCGACGAGCAGTACTTC.

This chain connects TRBV10-3 to TRBJ2-3, with 9 positions matching TRBD1. Looked up from germline, CDR1 is ENHRY and CDR2 is SYGVKD. CDR3 length: 15 amino acids. Trimming removed 6 bases from V and 2 bases from J; junction bases left unmatched: 6. This CDR3 reads CAIRRQGENTDTQYF. The CDR3 DNA sequence: TGTGCCATCAGGAGACAGGGGGAAAACACAGATACGCAGTATTTT.

V usage is TRBV7-9 and J usage is TRBJ2-7; weak D call: TRBD1 (6 bases). The germline CDR1 and CDR2 sequences are SEHNR and FQNEAQ (reference sequence). Trimming took off 5 bases at V and 4 bases at J, with 21 bases between the two ends. The length of the CDR3 is 16 residues. As DNA, the CDR3 is TGTGCCAGCAGCCCAAGAACAGGGCGGACGAGGTACGAGCAGTACTTC. Translating gives CASSPRTGRTRYEQYF.

The table lists this clonotype with a few counts. This chain uses TRBV10-3 with TRBJ2-3; D remains unclear. This CDR3 is built from 13 residues. CDR1 and CDR2 (germline): ENHRY, SYGVKD. Trimming took 10 bases from V and 1 from J, leaving 12 bases between them. The CDR3 region has the DNA TGTGCCACCTTACATGTCCGCACAGATACGCAGTATTTT. Its translation is CATLHVRTDTQYF.

This clonotype was counted at least ten times. J is TRBJ2-7 and V is TRBV27, with D possibly TRBD1 on 6 matching bases. Trimming took off 5 bases at V and 1 base at J, with 9 bases between the two ends. The germline V gene has CDR1 MNHEY and CDR2 SMNVEV (reference sequence). This CDR3 is built from 13 residues. CDR3 DNA: TGTGCCAGCAGTCCGACAGGTTCCTACGAGCAGTACTTC. Translation gives CASSPTGSYEQYF.

Ten or more counts support this clonotype. The chain combines TRBV20-1 with TRBJ2-1; 12 bases map to TRBD2. The germline V gene encodes CDR1 DFQATT and CDR2 SNEGSKA (reference sequence). The CDR3 has 16 amino acids. V trimming: 1 base; J trimming: 7 bases; junction bases outside the gene matches: 8. The CDR3 coding sequence is TGCAGTGCTAGAGGGCTAGCGGGAGGGCCCTCAAATGAGCAGTTCTTC. The encoded protein is CSARGLAGGPSNEQFF.

With respect to this clonotype: The germline gene is not matched at one end of the junction; a read error may be the cause. The chain links TRBV6-2 or TRBV6-3 to TRBJ2-3, with TRBD2 matching over 13 bases. This CDR3 is 17 amino acids long. Germline lookup yields CDR1 MNHEY and CDR2 SVGEGT. In DNA, the CDR3 is TGTGCCAGCAGTTCCCTCCGACTAGCGGGGGGCACAGACACGCAGTATTTT. This translates into CASSSLRLAGGTDTQYF.

This clonotype appeared a few times. This chain uses TRBV14 with TRBJ2-3; the D call may be TRBD1 or TRBD2 (5 bases each). CDR1 and CDR2 (germline): SGHDN, FVKESK. V was shortened by 7 bases and J by 6 bases, with 20 bases between the two germline ends. CDR3 size: 15 residues. The CDR3 DNA follows: TGTGCCAGCAACCCCCCGGGACGGCTCCGGGATACGCAGTATTTT. Residues: CASNPPGRLRDTQYF. The full variable domain, with the rest looked up from reference TRBV14 and TRBJ2-3, is EAGVTQFPSHSVIEKGQTVTLRCDPISGHDNLYWYRRVMGKEIKFLLHFVKESKQDESGMPNNRFLAERTGGTYSTLKVQPAELEDSGVYFCASNPPGRLRDTQYFGPGTRLTVL.

The V call is TRBV27, the J call TRBJ2-5, with D possibly being TRBD1 or TRBD2 (6 bases each). The end of the DNA is better explained by TRBJ2-7, so the J call may be wrong. This CDR3 is built from 13 residues. Looked up from germline, CDR1 is MNHEY and CDR2 is SMNVEV (reference sequence). In DNA form, the CDR3 reads TGTGCCAGCAGTTGGAGGGGGAGCTACGAGCAGTACTTC. Amino acids: CASSWRGSYEQYF.

This clonotype was picked up a small number of times. This chain uses TRBV7-9 with TRBJ2-3; TRBD1 matches at 7 bases. Looked up from germline, CDR1 is SEHNR and CDR2 is FQNEAQ (reference sequence). CDR3 size: 16 residues. The ends lost 5 bases at V and 2 bases at J; junction bases unmatched: 10. CDR3 loop: CASSPSTGMITDTQYF. In DNA form, the CDR3 reads TGTGCCAGCAGCCCCTCGACAGGGATGATCACAGATACGCAGTATTTT.

CDR3 sequence reads: CASSGSGSGPREQYF. The CDR3 bases are TGTGCCAGCAGCGGTAGCGGGAGTGGCCCAAGGGAGCAGTACTTC. This chain uses TRBV9 with TRBJ2-7; 9 bases agree with TRBD2. The germline CDR1 and CDR2 sequences are SGDLS and YYNGEE. J gave up 7 bases and V 3 bases, and 11 bases lay outside the gene matches. This CDR3 contains 15 residues.

The CDR3 loop reads CASRGLSGYTF. CDR3 in DNA: TGTGCCAGCAGGGGCCTGAGTGGCTACACCTTC. This chain joins TRBV9 and TRBJ1-2; D gene unclear. Deletions cut 5 bases from V and 7 bases from J, with 9 bases between. CDR1 and CDR2 (germline): SGDLS, YYNGEE. This CDR3 region has 11 residues.

J is TRBJ2-1 and V is TRBV7-2; D possibly matches TRBD1 or TRBD2 (5 bases each). V lost 2 bases and J lost 3, with 17 bases in between. In germline, CDR1 is SGHTA, CDR2 FQGNSA. This CDR3 is 17 amino acids long. The CDR3 sequence is CASSLLGVGVDYNEQFF. DNA for the CDR3: TGTGCCAGCAGCTTATTGGGGGTCGGGGTAGACTACAATGAGCAGTTCTTC.

The sample holds a few counts of this clonotype. The chain links TRBV7-2 to TRBJ2-7, with 10 positions matching TRBD1. The CDR3 runs 16 residues. V shed 3 bases, J shed 2 bases, and the junction held 7 bases outside the gene matches. The V gene's germline CDR1 is SGHTA and CDR2 FQGNSA. CDR3 residues: CASSLAGTGVPYEQYF. CDR3 bases: TGTGCCAGCAGCTTGGCCGGGACAGGGGTACCCTACGAGCAGTACTTC.

The chain joins TRBV6-5 to TRBJ2-5; weak D call: TRBD2 (5 bases). With 7 bases removed from V and 7 bases from J, the gap between germline ends came to 16 bases. CDR1 is MNHEY and CDR2 is SVGAGI in the germline V gene. The CDR3 has 13 amino acids. CDR3: CASNFPGERTQYF. CDR3 sequence (DNA): TGTGCCAGCAACTTCCCCGGGGAAAGGACCCAGTACTTC.

The chain carries TRBV7-9 and TRBJ2-5; weak D call: TRBD2 (5 bases). The CDR3 extends over 16 amino acids. The V end was cut by 2 bases, the J end by 11 bases, with 24 bases between. Per the germline V gene, CDR1 is SEHNR and CDR2 is FQNEAQ (reference sequence). The CDR3 here is CASSLLEVLSYNEQYF. The CDR3 DNA reads as TGTGCCAGCAGCTTACTGGAGGTACTCTCCTACAATGAGCAGTACTTC.

The rearrangement joins TRBV5-1 to TRBJ2-5, with D possibly being TRBD2 (6 bases). Germline V CDR1 and CDR2: SGHRS, YFSETQ. This CDR3 contains 17 residues. The V and J ends lost 6 bases and 1 base respectively, with 22 bases between them. The CDR3 DNA sequence: TGCGCCAGCACTACTCTGGGAGGCAGGGCCCTCCAAGAGACCCAGTACTTC. Translated, it gives CASTTLGGRALQETQYF.

The rearrangement links TRBV7-6 to TRBJ1-4, with D possibly being TRBD1 (6 bases). Deletions cut 1 base from V and 3 bases from J, with 9 bases between. Germline values: CDR1 SGHVS, CDR2 FNYEAQ. This CDR3 is 15 amino acids long. CDR3 DNA: TGTGCCAGCAGCTTAGAGGGGGGGCCTAATGAAAAACTGTTTTTT. Protein: CASSLEGGPNEKLFF. Full variable domain (rest looked up from reference TRBV7-6 and TRBJ1-4): GAGVSQSPRYKVTKRGQDVALRCDPISGHVSLYWYRQALGQGPEFLTYFNYEAQQDKSGLPNDRFSAERPEGSISTLTIQRTEQRDSAMYRCASSLEGGPNEKLFFGSGTQLSVL.

This clonotype was counted between two and nine times. The V gene is TRBV20-1, the J gene TRBJ2-5, with D perhaps matching TRBD2 (7 bases). This CDR3 is built from 15 residues. Trimming removed 5 bases at V and 11 bases at J, with 27 bases between. The germline V gene has CDR1 DFQATT and CDR2 SNEGSKA (reference sequence). The CDR3 DNA reads TGCAGTGCTCAGGGGATCGCGGGAGTCGGAAATGAGCAGTACTTC. Residues: CSAQGIAGVGNEQYF.